A selection of T cell receptor beta chains follows, all from one sample in a study of cytomegalovirus exposure and HLA in healthy donors. Using immunoSEQ multiplex PCR, the repertoire was profiled, and TCRdb retains in-frame clones only, with some absent. The sample consists of roughly 120,000 clones, approximately 81% of them appearing once. The sequencing input was PBMCs. All receptors come from a young woman in good health and CMV-seronegative. The CDR3 runs from the conserved cysteine through the conserved F or W. The D gene is left open where the match is weak.

>TRBJ2-3|TRBD2|TRBV28
CASSSAGDYRTDTQYF
>TRBJ2-2|-|TRBV19
CASSTVGTAVGGELFF
>TRBJ1-3|TRBD1|TRBV6-4
CASRTLWDRDSPSGNTIYF
>TRBJ2-3|TRBD2|TRBV2
CASRRLAGGDTQYF
>TRBJ1-2|TRBD1|TRBV30
CAWTGTGAYGYTF
>TRBJ2-7|TRBD1|TRBV5-1
CASSLDETGSSEQYF
>TRBJ2-1|-|TRBV7-2
CASSLLQGTREQFF
>TRBJ2-5|TRBD2|TRBV18
CASSPRSPSGYQETQYF
>TRBJ2-3|TRBD2|TRBV7-3
CASSASGRATDTQYF
>TRBJ1-1|TRBD1|TRBV7-2
CASSSDGTGLNTEAFF
>TRBJ2-3|TRBD2|TRBV6-5
CASSYELAVSTDTQYF
>TRBJ1-2|TRBD1|TRBV7-6
CASSLAQGEGYTF
>TRBJ1-4|TRBD1|TRBV28
CASSSTDRGNEKLFF
>TRBJ2-7|TRBD2|TRBV9
CASSVSTSGYEQYF
>TRBJ2-7|-|TRBV27
CASSLVTKWSYEQYF
>TRBJ2-3|TRBD2|TRBV10-2
CASFGLAGWTSTDTQYF
>TRBJ2-6|-|TRBV2
CASSVSSGANVLTF
>TRBJ1-5|TRBD1|TRBV30
CAWSSSGQGPLGQPQHF
>TRBJ2-1|TRBD2|TRBV27
CASSPGLVEFF
>TRBJ2-2|-|TRBV5-6
CASSLGANTGELFF
>TRBJ2-7|-|TRBV11-2
CASSLLLADYEQYF
>TRBJ2-2|TRBD1|TRBV12-5
CASGLGTGGTGELFF
>TRBJ2-1|-|TRBV14
CASSQVAGLDEQFF
>TRBJ1-2|TRBD1|TRBV7-2
CASSLGTGTGADYGYTF
>TRBJ1-2|-|TRBV5-1
CASSHGQTYGYTF
>TRBJ2-1|TRBD2|TRBV4-3
CASSQSGFGLADNEQFF
>TRBJ2-7|-|TRBV5-6
CASSPNRHSYEQYF
>TRBJ1-5|TRBD1|TRBV19
CASSIDYRGGNQPQHF
>TRBJ2-7|TRBD2|TRBV28
CASSRTSSGIGDEQYF
>TRBJ2-5|-|TRBV28
CASRRTGPGEQYF
>TRBJ2-6|-|TRBV2
CASSEEGAPLSGANVLTF
>TRBJ2-7|TRBD2|TRBV7-2
CASSLSALAGQQPSYEQYF
>TRBJ2-2|TRBD2|TRBV5-5
CASQGASGRRTGELFF
>TRBJ2-7|-|TRBV2
CASRGQSSLHEQYF
>TRBJ2-7|-|TRBV30
CAWSPQLGGYEQYF
>TRBJ2-7|TRBD1|TRBV28
CASSLGDRDNEQYF
>TRBJ1-1|-|TRBV29-1
CSVTVDRGTEAFF
>TRBJ1-1|TRBD1|TRBV5-4
CASSLGQGRTEAFF
>TRBJ2-1|TRBD2|TRBV12-5
CASAGLAGDNEQFF
>TRBJ2-5|-|TRBV7-9
CASSLARGSGAQETQYF
>TRBJ1-3|-|TRBV30
CAWSVQWAGGNTIYF